A single T cell receptor beta chain is shown here with its context. The sample comes from a study of T cells in tuberculosis. Repertoires were generated with immunoSEQ multiplex PCR, while TCRdb's copy carries only in-frame clones and drops some. Of some 10,000 clones in the sample, just under 95% were seen once. Germline V gene sequence: CDR1 LNHNV, CDR2 YYDKDF (reference sequence). V lost 6 bases to trimming and J lost 3 bases; unmatched junction nucleotides: 7. The CDR3 is made up of 15 amino acids. The chain joins TRBV15 to TRBJ1-5; the match to TRBD1 covers 8 bases. The sequence derives from an adult with tuberculosis. Material for sequencing was PBMCs. The CDR3 region is CATSVDRGVNQPQHF. The CDR3 coding sequence is TGTGCCACCAGTGTAGACAGGGGCGTCAATCAGCCCCAGCATTTT.